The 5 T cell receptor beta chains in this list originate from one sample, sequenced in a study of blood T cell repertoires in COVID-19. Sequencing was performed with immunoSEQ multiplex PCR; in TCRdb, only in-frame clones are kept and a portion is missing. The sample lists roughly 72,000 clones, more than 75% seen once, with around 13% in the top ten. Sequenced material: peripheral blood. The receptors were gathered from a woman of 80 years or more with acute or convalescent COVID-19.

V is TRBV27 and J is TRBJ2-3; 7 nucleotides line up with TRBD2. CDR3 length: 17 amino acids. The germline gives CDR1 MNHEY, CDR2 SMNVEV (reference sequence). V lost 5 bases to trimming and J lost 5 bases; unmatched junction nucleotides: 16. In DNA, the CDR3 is TGTGCCAGCAGTCCGTATGGTCGGGGGGAAGAACGAGATACGCAGTATTTT. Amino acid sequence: CASSPYGRGEERDTQYF.

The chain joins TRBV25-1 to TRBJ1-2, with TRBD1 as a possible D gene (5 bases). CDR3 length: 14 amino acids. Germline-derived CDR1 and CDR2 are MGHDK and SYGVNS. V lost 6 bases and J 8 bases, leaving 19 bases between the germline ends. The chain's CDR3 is CASSDRALQGGYTF. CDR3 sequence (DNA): TGTGCCAGCAGCGACCGTGCCCTCCAGGGAGGCTACACCTTC.

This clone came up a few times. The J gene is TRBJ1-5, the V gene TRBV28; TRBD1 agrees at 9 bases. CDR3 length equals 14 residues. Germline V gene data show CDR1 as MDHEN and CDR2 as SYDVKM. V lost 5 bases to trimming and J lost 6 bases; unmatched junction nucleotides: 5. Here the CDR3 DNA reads TGTGCCAGCAGTCAAACAGGGGGCGGTCAGCCCCAGCATTTT. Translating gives CASSQTGGGQPQHF.

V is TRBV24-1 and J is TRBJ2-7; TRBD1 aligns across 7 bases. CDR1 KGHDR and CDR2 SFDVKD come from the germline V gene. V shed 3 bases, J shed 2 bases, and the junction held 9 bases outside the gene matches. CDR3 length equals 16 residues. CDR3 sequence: CATSDQTGPQPYEQYF. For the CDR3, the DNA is TGTGCCACCAGTGATCAGACAGGGCCTCAACCCTACGAGCAGTACTTC.

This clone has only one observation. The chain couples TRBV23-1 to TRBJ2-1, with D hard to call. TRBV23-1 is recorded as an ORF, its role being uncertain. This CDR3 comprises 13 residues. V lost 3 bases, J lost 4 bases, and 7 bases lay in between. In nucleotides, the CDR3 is TGCGCCAGCAGTCAGGCACCATACAATGAGCAGTTCTTC. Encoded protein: CASSQAPYNEQFF.